This T cell receptor beta chain derives from a study of T cell responses to AZD1222 COVID-19 vaccine (dated by TCRdb to the early 2020s). Regarding the research as a whole: AZD1222 recipients with second doses at about 4 weeks or about 12 weeks were pooled, because spike-specific TCR depth and breadth did not differ between schedules. TCR sequencing was performed for roughly 250 trial participants, of whom approximately 200 were given two doses of AZD1222 and around 25 were given two doses of MenACWY control vaccine. Enrollment into the trials was organized by age into subgroups of 18-55, 56-69 and 70-plus years, and those subgroups contained roughly 160, 29 and 62 TCR-sequenced participants, respectively.

Reading the label with the study, this specimen's time point is: baseline before first vaccination. Vaccinee samples came from UK trials COV001 and COV002, including a single-blind randomized controlled phase 2/3 trial of AZD1222 (ChAdOx1 nCoV-19) in healthy adults. For TCRbeta chain sequencing, PBMC samples were collected from trial participants at day 0 and at day 28 after the second dose. The CDR3 regions of human TCRbeta chains were subjected to immunosequencing. Regarding the original processing steps: TCRs in the repertoires were matched against a reference library of SARS-CoV-2-specific TCRs that had been generated with the MIRA antigen-specificity platform. Breadth was defined as the fraction of unique TCRs that were SARS-CoV-2-associated, and depth was defined as the fraction of total T cells that were SARS-CoV-2-associated. Using the MIRA data, each spike-specific TCR was mapped to the spike region that the TCR reacts to and placed in a CD4 or CD8 class. Log10-transformed breadth and depth values were compared by one-way ANOVA with Sidak's multiple comparisons tests. The table was pulled from immuneACCESS by TCRdb, which kept in-frame rearrangements only. Such tables lose some clones; where checked, under half of the loss comes from unresolved V genes, and the rest has no known cause. That table gives V, J and clone size, and the DNA gave D and trimming. A total of nearly 80,000 clones appear in this sample, more than 70% of them only once. 22% of the sample is in the top ten clones.

Points on this clone: The antigen this receptor binds is unknown. No base-level quality is on record; no much larger clone is a single base apart.

The study at large found these results: Conclusions about previously exposed vaccinees are limited because only a handful of AZD1222 recipients were SARS-CoV-2 seropositive at baseline. After two AZD1222 doses, spike-specific TCR breadth and depth were significantly higher than at day 0 and than in MenACWY recipients. The vaccine-associated CD4 TCRs covered the entire spike protein, and the dominant responses fell in regions 160-218 and 743-854. Participants were mostly white British and included more females than males, and it was suggested by the authors that clonal diversity may have been underestimated. Because no samples from the day 14 peak response were available, repertoires could be characterized only after the peak T cell response. Reportedly, close to half of the unique spike-specific TCRs recognized epitopes lying outside the regions that are mutated in the B.1.351 and B.1.1.7 variants. In the small 56-69-year group, the increase in depth fell short of significance, most likely because of low power.

Including the terminal cysteine and phenylalanine, the CDR3 comprises 14 residues. The only DNA kept is the CDR3, 42 bases in frame from the first base. The germline V and J ends show losses of 6 bases and 3 bases respectively, and no gene match explains 5 bases of the junction. In the germline V gene (reference sequence), CDR1 corresponds to LNHDA and CDR2 to SQIVND. Sequenced material: peripheral blood, taken on day 0 of AZD1222 vaccination. This receptor was obtained from an adult in good health. The rearranged chain carries TRBV19 and TRBJ2-3; TRBD1 aligns with 8 central bases. The nucleotide sequence is given as TGTGCCAGTAGCAGACAGGGGATGACAGATACGCAGTATTTT. Its translation reads: CASSRQGMTDTQYF.